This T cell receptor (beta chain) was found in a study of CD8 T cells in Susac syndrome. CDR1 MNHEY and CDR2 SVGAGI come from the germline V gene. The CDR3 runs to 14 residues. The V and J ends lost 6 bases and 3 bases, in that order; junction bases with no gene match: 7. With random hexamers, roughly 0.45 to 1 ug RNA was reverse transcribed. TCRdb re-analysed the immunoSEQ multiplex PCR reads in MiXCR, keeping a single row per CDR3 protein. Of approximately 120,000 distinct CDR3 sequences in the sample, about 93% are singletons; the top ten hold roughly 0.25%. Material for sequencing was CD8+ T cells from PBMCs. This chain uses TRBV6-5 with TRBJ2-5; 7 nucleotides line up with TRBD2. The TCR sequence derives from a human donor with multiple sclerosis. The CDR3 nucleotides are TGTGCCAGCAGCTTGGGAGGGGCGGAAGAGACCCAGTACTTC. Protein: CASSLGGAEETQYF.